A single sample gave rise to the 10 T cell receptor beta chains below, sequenced in a study of blood T cells in healthy people across ages. Primers used in a second PCR of about 7 to 12 cycles were a sample-barcoded 5' primer and a J-beta primer mix. Each CDR3 protein is one row after TCRdb ran MiXCR on the 5' RACE reads. The sample lists around 800,000 distinct CDR3 sequences, around a quarter seen once, with over 2.5% in the top ten. This sample also appeared in a second study, on T cells of mothers and their children.

Material: blood. These receptors all come from a boy between 10 and 17 years old in good health.

This clonotype was seen only a few times. Germline is not matched at one junction end, which may reflect a read error. The rearrangement uses TRBV20-1 and TRBJ1-6, with 7 nucleotides matching TRBD1. Germline V gene data show CDR1 as DFQATT and CDR2 as SNEGSKA (reference sequence). The CDR3 is made up of 14 amino acids. The CDR3 nucleotides read TGCAGTGCTAGGATCCAGGGGGAACATTCACCCCACCACTTT. The encoded protein is CSARIQGEHSPHHF.

The J gene is TRBJ2-5, the V gene TRBV5-1, with D possibly being TRBD2 (6 bases). Between the trimmed V and J ends, which lost 0 bases and 5 bases, there was a span of 8 bases. The CDR3 spans 13 residues. Looked up from germline, CDR1 is SGHRS and CDR2 is YFSETQ. CDR3 protein: CASSLASAETQYF. Here the CDR3 DNA reads TGCGCCAGCAGCTTGGCTAGCGCGGAGACCCAGTACTTC.

This clonotype has more than one count but fewer than ten. V usage is TRBV9 and J usage is TRBJ2-7; D possibly corresponds to TRBD2 (7 bases). There are 14 residues in the CDR3. Germline V gives CDR1 SGDLS, CDR2 YYNGEE. The V gene lost 4 bases and the J gene lost 3 bases, with 14 bases spanning the gap. CDR3 sequence: CASSPRRGGYEQYF. CDR3 sequence (DNA): TGTGCCAGCAGCCCCCGGAGGGGGGGCTACGAGCAGTACTTC. Full variable domain (remainder filled in from reference TRBV9 and TRBJ2-7): DSGVTQTPKHLITATGQRVTLRCSPRSGDLSVYWYQQSLDQGLQFLIQYYNGEERAKGNILERFSAQQFPDLHSELNLSSLELGDSALYFCASSPRRGGYEQYFGPGTRLTVT.

This clonotype was detected only a few times. The chain joins TRBV29-1 to TRBJ2-5; D ambiguous. Germline CDR1 SQVTM, CDR2 ANQGSEA. The CDR3 length is 14 residues. Trimming took 4 bases from V and 5 from J, leaving 17 bases between them. This chain's CDR3 is CSVVRQDLTETQYF. CDR3 bases: TGCAGCGTTGTAAGGCAGGACCTCACCGAGACCCAGTACTTC. Full variable domain (rest looked up from reference TRBV29-1 and TRBJ2-5): SAVISQKPSRDICQRGTSLTIQCQVDSQVTMMFWYRQQPGQSLTLIATANQGSEATYESGFVIDKFPISRPNLTFSTLTVSNMSPEDSSIYLCSVVRQDLTETQYFGPGTRLLVL.

A few counts support this clonotype. The chain is built from TRBV2 and TRBJ2-7; TRBD1 matches at 8 bases. Germline V gene lookup returns CDR1 SNHLY and CDR2 FYNNEI. The CDR3 covers 15 residues. Unmatched junction bases numbered 9, after V lost 5 bases and J lost 3 bases. CDR3 nucleotide sequence: TGTGCCAGCAGTCCCTTGGACAGGGCTTACTACGAGCAGTACTTC. Amino acid sequence: CASSPLDRAYYEQYF.

This clonotype has ten or more counts. J is TRBJ1-1 and V is TRBV29-1; possible D gene TRBD1, 6 bases. The germline CDR1 and CDR2 sequences are SQVTM and ANQGSEA. This CDR3 has 13 amino acids. Trimming removed 7 bases from V and 5 bases from J, with 17 bases in between. CDR3 residues: CSADGGRGTEAFF. DNA of the CDR3: TGCAGCGCCGACGGGGGGCGAGGGACTGAAGCTTTCTTT.

The chain has TRBV7-2 and TRBJ1-3, with D uncertain. The CDR3 extends over 14 amino acids. Trimming removed 5 bases at V and 0 bases at J, with 8 bases between. Germline values: CDR1 SGHTA, CDR2 FQGNSA. CDR3 nucleotides: TGTGCCAGCAGCCCTTTGACCTCTGGAAACACCATATATTTT. It encodes CASSPLTSGNTIYF.

The chain has TRBV20-1 and TRBJ2-5; 7 bases fit TRBD1. V lost 5 bases and J lost 3; bases outside the gene matches: 6. CDR1 is DFQATT, CDR2 SNEGSKA, per germline (reference sequence). The CDR3 consists of 13 residues. The CDR3 region is CSAFDRAEETQYF. The CDR3 nucleotides are TGCAGTGCTTTCGACAGGGCCGAAGAGACCCAGTACTTC.

This clonotype was picked up many times. The J gene is TRBJ2-5, the V gene TRBV5-1; the match to TRBD1 covers 7 bases. Germline V lookup: CDR1 SGHRS, CDR2 YFSETQ. Unmatched junction bases numbered 6, after V lost 4 bases and J lost 0 bases. This CDR3 has 15 amino acids. The CDR3 coding sequence is TGCGCCAGCAGCCTCGGGACAGCCAACCAAGAGACCCAGTACTTC. Protein: CASSLGTANQETQYF.

The chain links TRBV24-1 to TRBJ2-7; weak D call: TRBD1 (6 bases). Looked up from germline, CDR1 is KGHDR and CDR2 is SFDVKD. V was trimmed by 2 bases and J by 2 bases, leaving 12 bases between them. CDR3 length equals 15 residues. CDR3 amino acids: CATSDSGDPTYEQYF. The CDR3 region has the DNA TGTGCCACCAGTGATTCAGGGGACCCAACCTACGAGCAGTACTTC.